This T cell receptor (beta chain) was identified during a study of vaccination and CD4 T cells after COVID-19. Study-wide context: The post-COVID samples were taken a median about 98 days after diagnosis, anywhere from 35 to 161. In culture, cells were exposed to overlapping spike peptides from SARS-CoV-2, HCoV-NL63, HCoV-OC43 and HCoV-229E.

The treatment here: roughly 10-day PBMC culture with coronavirus spike peptide pools or control peptides (ViraFEST assay). Findings and limits, study-wide: This study had few convalescent patients and no early post-infection samples.

Germline CDR1 and CDR2: DFQATT and SNEGSKA (reference sequence). The CDR3 is 12 amino acids. V was clipped by 4 bases and J by 0 bases, with 7 bases between them. Regarding this clonotype: The target antigen is unknown.

The Oncomine TCR Beta short-read assay sequenced DNA from cultured CD4+ T cells. Investigators isolated genomic DNA from cultured CD4+ T cells. TCRdb redid the calling of the PCR reads with MiXCR, one entry per CDR3 protein. The repertoire holds about 16,000 distinct CDR3 sequences, with under 40% as singletons. The clonotype was recovered from a human donor with COVID-19. Specimen: cultured CD4+ T cells from blood. This chain joins TRBV20-1 and TRBJ2-7; D not certain. CDR3 protein: CSATPSSYEQYF. CDR3 nucleotide sequence: TGCAGTGCTACTCCGAGCTCCTACGAGCAGTACTTC.